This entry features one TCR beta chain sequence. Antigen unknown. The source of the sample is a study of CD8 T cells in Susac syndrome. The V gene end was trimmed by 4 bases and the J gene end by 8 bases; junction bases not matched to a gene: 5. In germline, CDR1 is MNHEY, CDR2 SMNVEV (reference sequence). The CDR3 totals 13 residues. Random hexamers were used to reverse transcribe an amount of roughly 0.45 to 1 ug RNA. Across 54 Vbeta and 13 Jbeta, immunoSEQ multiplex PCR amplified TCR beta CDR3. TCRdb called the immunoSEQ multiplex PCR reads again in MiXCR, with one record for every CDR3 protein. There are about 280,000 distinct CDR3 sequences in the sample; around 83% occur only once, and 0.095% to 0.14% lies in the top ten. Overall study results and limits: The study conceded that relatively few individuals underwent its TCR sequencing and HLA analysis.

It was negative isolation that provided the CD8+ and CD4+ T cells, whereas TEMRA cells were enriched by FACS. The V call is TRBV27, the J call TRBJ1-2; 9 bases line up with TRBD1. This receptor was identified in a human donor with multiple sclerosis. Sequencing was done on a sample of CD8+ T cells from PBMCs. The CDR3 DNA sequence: TGTGCCAGCAGTTCACGGACAGGGGTCGGCTACACCTTC. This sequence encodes CASSSRTGVGYTF.